This entry is about one TCR beta chain. Antigen: not known. J was trimmed by 4 bases and V by 1 base; bases with no gene match: 4. The germline V gene encodes CDR1 DFQATT and CDR2 SNEGSKA (reference sequence). The CDR3 sequence is 16 residues long. Relying on iRepertoire HTBI primers and Arm-PCR of CDR3 regions, the team built TCR beta libraries. Authors' methods: From all samples, identification returned some 15 TRBJ and under 75 TRBV segments. Via MiXCR, TCRdb re-called the multiplex PCR reads, giving one row per CDR3 protein. Here the V and J calls rest on TCRdb's processing, not on the authors' analysis. Of over 500,000 distinct CDR3 sequences listed, roughly 15% are singletons. As to time point: newly diagnosed GD, antithyroid drugs for less than 3 months. PBMC-extracted RNA yielded the TCR library. This sample is part of a study of regulatory T cells in long-lasting Graves disease. The study's findings and limits: It was possible that the small sample size reduced accuracy.

The same data also went into a second study, on T cells in Graves' hyperthyroidism and ophthalmopathy. That work adds: Criteria for exclusion of patients were uncontrolled infection, other autoimmune disease, pregnancy or lactation. Researchers ran a first-round RT-PCR on the TCR CDR3 using the HTBI primer set.

This clonotype was sampled from a woman in her 30s with Graves disease. Sequenced material: peripheral blood mononuclear cells (PBMCs), taken at new diagnosis, from a patient treated with antithyroid drugs. V usage is TRBV20-1 and J usage is TRBJ2-1, with 13 bases matching TRBD2. The CDR3 bases are TGCAGTGCTAGAGTACTAGCGGGAGGGCAGTACAATGAGCAGTTCTTC. Its translation is CSARVLAGGQYNEQFF.